What follows are 5 T cell receptor beta chains derived from one specimen sequenced in a study of blood T cell repertoires in COVID-19. TCRdb's copy holds only in-frame clones and misses some; the assay was immunoSEQ multiplex PCR. The table shows 120,000 to 150,000 clones, with about 80% occurring only once. The sample taken for sequencing was peripheral blood. These receptors came from a man in his fifties or sixties with acute or convalescent COVID-19.

This clone was observed a few times. This rearrangement joins TRBV5-1 to TRBJ2-2; TRBD2 agrees at 8 bases. V lost 4 bases and J lost 7; bases outside the gene matches: 9. There are 15 residues in the CDR3. CDR1 SGHRS and CDR2 YFSETQ come from the germline V gene. CDR3 sequence (DNA): TGCGCCAGCAGCGAAATCACTAGCGGCCACGGGGAGCTGTTTTTT. Its protein is CASSEITSGHGELFF. The full variable domain, rest sourced from reference TRBV5-1 and TRBJ2-2, is KAGVTQTPRYLIKTRGQQVTLSCSPISGHRSVSWYQQTPGQGLQFLFEYFSETQRNKGNFPGRFSGRQFSNSRSEMNVSTLELGDSALYLCASSEITSGHGELFFGEGSRLTVL.

Ten or more counts support this clone. The J gene is TRBJ1-1, the V gene TRBV6-6; 7 bases are a match to TRBD1. This CDR3 has 13 amino acids. V lost 5 bases, J lost 5 bases, and 5 bases stayed unmatched. Germline V CDR1 and CDR2: MNHNY, SVGAGI (reference sequence). Here the CDR3 reads CASSQTGVTEAFF. The CDR3 region has the DNA TGTGCCAGCAGTCAAACAGGGGTTACTGAAGCTTTCTTT.

The chain is built from TRBV6-5 and TRBJ2-1, with TRBD2 identical over 12 bases. V was clipped by 6 bases and J by 9 bases; unmatched bases: 9. Germline assignment: CDR1 MNHEY and CDR2 SVGAGI. This CDR3 region has 15 residues. CDR3 in DNA: TGTGCCAGCAGCCCGACTAGCGGGAGTTCTGGTGAGCAGTTCTTC. Protein product: CASSPTSGSSGEQFF.

The chain employs TRBV11-2 and TRBJ2-3, with 16 bases fitting TRBD2. This CDR3 has 16 residues. V lost 5 bases and J lost 3; bases outside the gene matches: 2. Germline V CDR1 and CDR2: SGHAT, FQNNGV. In DNA form, the CDR3 reads TGTGCCAGCAGCATGGGACTAGCGGGAGGGACAGATACGCAGTATTTT. Translating gives CASSMGLAGGTDTQYF.

This clone appeared a few times. This chain links TRBV7-9 with TRBJ2-7, with 10 bases that match TRBD1. This CDR3 is 18 amino acids long. V lost 5 bases and J lost 7; bases outside the gene matches: 20. CDR1 is SEHNR and CDR2 is FQNEAQ in the germline V gene (reference sequence). In nucleotides, the CDR3 is TGTGCCAGCAGCCCCGGGACAGGGGTTACGACGCTCCCCAGAGAGCAGTACTTC. As protein: CASSPGTGVTTLPREQYF.